The rows below give T cell receptor beta chains drawn from one sample of a study of beta chain features in type 1 diabetes. Generated by immunoSEQ multiplex PCR, the TCRdb table keeps only in-frame clones and is missing some. The sample includes about 660,000 clones, over 13% of them seen just once. Sequences were obtained from naive CD4+ T cells from blood. The receptors come from a man younger than 30 with type 1 diabetes. The CDR3 runs from the conserved cysteine through the conserved F or W. The D gene is left open where the match is weak. Only part of the rows carry a size: once, few, many, or a class if the clone is expanded.

j_gene: TRBJ2-3
abundance: few
v_gene: TRBV14
d_gene: TRBD1
CDR3nt: TGTGCCAGCCGCACAGGGGGCACAGATACGCAGTATTTT
CDR3aa: CASRTGGTDTQYF

j_gene: TRBJ2-7
abundance: NA
v_gene: TRBV28
d_gene: TRBD2
CDR3nt: TGTGCCAGCAGTCGCAGGACTAGCGGGAGTGCCGAGCAGTACTTC
CDR3aa: CASSRRTSGSAEQYF

j_gene: TRBJ1-5
abundance: NA
v_gene: TRBV30
d_gene: NA
CDR3nt: TGTGCCTGGAGAGACAGGACAAATCAGCCCCAGCATTTT
CDR3aa: CAWRDRTNQPQHF

j_gene: TRBJ2-5
abundance: few
v_gene: TRBV18
d_gene: NA
CDR3nt: TGTGCCAGCTCACCCGGACAGCAAGAGACCCAGTACTTC
CDR3aa: CASSPGQQETQYF

j_gene: TRBJ2-1
abundance: few
v_gene: TRBV30
d_gene: TRBD2
CDR3nt: TGTGCCTGGAGTTACGGACTAGCGGACAATGAGCAGTTCTTC
CDR3aa: CAWSYGLADNEQFF

j_gene: TRBJ2-5
abundance: NA
v_gene: TRBV4-3
d_gene: NA
CDR3nt: TGCGCCAGCAGACCTGGGGGGCTCGAGACCCAGTACTTC
CDR3aa: CASRPGGLETQYF

j_gene: TRBJ2-7
abundance: few
v_gene: TRBV2
d_gene: TRBD2
CDR3nt: TGTGCCAGCAGTGCAGTAGGACTAGCTTTC
CDR3aa: CASSAVGLAF

j_gene: TRBJ2-3
abundance: few
v_gene: TRBV15
d_gene: NA
CDR3nt: TGTGCCACCAGCAGGGGACAATTGTCCGATACGCAGTATTTT
CDR3aa: CATSRGQLSDTQYF

j_gene: TRBJ1-5
abundance: few
v_gene: TRBV5-1
d_gene: NA
CDR3nt: TGCGCCAGCAGCACCGGACAGAGCAATCAGCCCCAGCATTTT
CDR3aa: CASSTGQSNQPQHF

j_gene: TRBJ1-4
abundance: NA
v_gene: TRBV5-6
d_gene: NA
CDR3nt: TGTGCCAGCAGCATCCGATGGGATTCGGATGAAAAACTGTTTTTT
CDR3aa: CASSIRWDSDEKLFF

j_gene: TRBJ2-2
abundance: NA
v_gene: TRBV7-6
d_gene: NA
CDR3nt: TGTGCCAGCAGCTTAGTCTCGGCTACTATCAGTACCGGGGAGCTGTTTTTT
CDR3aa: CASSLVSATISTGELFF

j_gene: TRBJ1-2
abundance: NA
v_gene: TRBV6-6
d_gene: NA
CDR3nt: TGTGCCAGCAGTCTGGATGGCTACACCTTC
CDR3aa: CASSLDGYTF

j_gene: TRBJ1-1
abundance: NA
v_gene: TRBV27
d_gene: NA
CDR3nt: TGTGCCAGCAGTTTACTGGGCAGGCGTTCTGACACTGAAGCTTTCTTT
CDR3aa: CASSLLGRRSDTEAFF

j_gene: TRBJ2-2
abundance: few
v_gene: TRBV27
d_gene: NA
CDR3nt: TGTGCCAGCAGTTTAGTTACCGGGGAGCTGTTTTTT
CDR3aa: CASSLVTGELFF

j_gene: TRBJ2-7
abundance: few
v_gene: TRBV6-6
d_gene: NA
CDR3nt: TGTGCCAGCAGTCCTCCCCGGGACTCCTACGAGCAGTACTTC
CDR3aa: CASSPPRDSYEQYF

j_gene: TRBJ2-1
abundance: NA
v_gene: TRBV29-1
d_gene: NA
CDR3nt: TGCAGCGGGGGGGTAGGGACACTCAATGAGCAGTTCTTC
CDR3aa: CSGGVGTLNEQFF

j_gene: TRBJ1-4
abundance: NA
v_gene: TRBV30
d_gene: TRBD1
CDR3nt: TGTGCCTGTCCCGACAGGGGGCACGGCGAAAAACTGTTTTTT
CDR3aa: CACPDRGHGEKLFF

j_gene: TRBJ1-5
abundance: NA
v_gene: TRBV5-4
d_gene: NA
CDR3nt: TGTGCCAGCAGCGAGTTTGGGGTTCGCAATCAGCCCCAGCATTTT
CDR3aa: CASSEFGVRNQPQHF

j_gene: TRBJ2-1
abundance: few
v_gene: TRBV2
d_gene: TRBD2
CDR3nt: TGTGCCGGGCGCAGCGGGGGTGAATTCAATGAGCAGTTCTTC
CDR3aa: CAGRSGGEFNEQFF

j_gene: TRBJ2-7
abundance: few
v_gene: TRBV9
d_gene: NA
CDR3nt: TGTGCCAGCAGCGCGCAGGGCCCGGGCCCCTACGAGCAGTACTTC
CDR3aa: CASSAQGPGPYEQYF

j_gene: TRBJ1-5
abundance: few
v_gene: TRBV7-9
d_gene: NA
CDR3nt: TGTGCCAGCACTCCGGGGCAGGGTAATCAGCCCCAGCATTTT
CDR3aa: CASTPGQGNQPQHF

j_gene: TRBJ1-4
abundance: NA
v_gene: TRBV7-9
d_gene: NA
CDR3nt: TGTGCCAGCAGCTTAGATGAGCGGCCCACACCAACTAATGAAAAACTGTTTTTT
CDR3aa: CASSLDERPTPTNEKLFF

j_gene: TRBJ1-6
abundance: NA
v_gene: TRBV9
d_gene: NA
CDR3nt: TGTGCCAGCAGCGTAGTTGGGGGGTTATCACCCCTCCACTTT
CDR3aa: CASSVVGGLSPLHF

j_gene: TRBJ2-1
abundance: few
v_gene: TRBV19
d_gene: TRBD1
CDR3nt: TGTGCCAGTACCCCTGGCAGGGGGTTTTACAATGAGCAGTTCTTC
CDR3aa: CASTPGRGFYNEQFF

j_gene: TRBJ2-1
abundance: few
v_gene: TRBV5-4
d_gene: NA
CDR3nt: TGTGCCAGCAGCTTGGTCGAGGGAAGAAGACCGGAGCAGTTCTTC
CDR3aa: CASSLVEGRRPEQFF

j_gene: TRBJ2-1
abundance: few
v_gene: TRBV25-1
d_gene: TRBD2
CDR3nt: TGTGCCAGCAGTCTAGCGGGGGGCCCCAATGAGCAGTTCTTC
CDR3aa: CASSLAGGPNEQFF

j_gene: TRBJ1-1
abundance: NA
v_gene: TRBV7-9
d_gene: NA
CDR3nt: TGTGCCAGCAGCCCGACCGGGGATTGGCACCTCTTT
CDR3aa: CASSPTGDWHLF

j_gene: TRBJ2-1
abundance: few
v_gene: TRBV5-1
d_gene: NA
CDR3nt: TGCGCCAGCAGCTTCAGCCCCGGAGGGTACAATGAGCAGTTCTTC
CDR3aa: CASSFSPGGYNEQFF

j_gene: TRBJ1-1
abundance: few
v_gene: TRBV7-9
d_gene: NA
CDR3nt: TGTGCCAGCAGCGTGGACACTGAAGCTTTCTTT
CDR3aa: CASSVDTEAFF

j_gene: TRBJ2-3
abundance: NA
v_gene: TRBV7-2
d_gene: TRBD2
CDR3nt: TGTGCCAGCAGCTCCATCAGCGGGAGAGGCTTGGGGACGCAGTATTTT
CDR3aa: CASSSISGRGLGTQYF

j_gene: TRBJ2-4
abundance: NA
v_gene: TRBV4-2
d_gene: TRBD2
CDR3nt: TGTGCCAGCCGGGGGGAGGGTTGGGGAGCCAAAAACATTCAGTACTTC
CDR3aa: CASRGEGWGAKNIQYF

j_gene: TRBJ1-3
abundance: few
v_gene: TRBV9
d_gene: NA
CDR3nt: TGTGCCAGCAGCCCTCAGGGACCTAACTCTGGAAACACCATATATTTT
CDR3aa: CASSPQGPNSGNTIYF

j_gene: TRBJ2-5
abundance: NA
v_gene: TRBV19
d_gene: TRBD1
CDR3nt: TGTGCCAGTAGCGACAGGGGGCTGGAGACCCAGTACTTC
CDR3aa: CASSDRGLETQYF

j_gene: TRBJ2-1
abundance: few
v_gene: TRBV7-9
d_gene: NA
CDR3nt: TGTGCCAGCAGCTTAAAAGGTCGAGATAATGAGCAGTTCTTC
CDR3aa: CASSLKGRDNEQFF

j_gene: TRBJ2-7
abundance: NA
v_gene: TRBV25-1
d_gene: NA
CDR3nt: TGTGCCAGCAGTGCGTTAAGAGGAGCCAGGGGCCCCTACGAGCAGTACTTC
CDR3aa: CASSALRGARGPYEQYF

j_gene: TRBJ2-3
abundance: few
v_gene: TRBV2
d_gene: TRBD1
CDR3nt: TGTGCCAGCAGTGAGCTCTTCTTGGGACAGGGTCCCACAGATACGCAGTATTTT
CDR3aa: CASSELFLGQGPTDTQYF

j_gene: TRBJ1-1
abundance: NA
v_gene: TRBV29-1
d_gene: NA
CDR3nt: TGCAGCGAGTCCCTCGGAGTGAACACTGAAGCTTTCTTT
CDR3aa: CSESLGVNTEAFF

j_gene: TRBJ1-2
abundance: few
v_gene: TRBV6-1
d_gene: NA
CDR3nt: TGTGCCAGCAGTGCCGCAGGGACCTCTCCCATCTATGGCTACACCTTC
CDR3aa: CASSAAGTSPIYGYTF